This TCR beta chain originates from a study of T cells in Graves' hyperthyroidism and ophthalmopathy (dated 2019 in TCRdb). Background on the whole study: Peripheral blood was collected at initial diagnosis, before any treatment. The paper describes TCR Vbeta CDR3 sequencing of 140 or so peripheral blood samples, made up of some 40 ophthalmopathy patients, 70 to 75 hyperthyroidism patients and 17 progressor patients. To identify distinguishing TCR V-J signatures, a discovery cohort of around 100 patients was used, comprising approximately 40 with Graves' ophthalmopathy and approximately 58 with stable Graves' hyperthyroidism. Whether ophthalmopathy could be predicted prospectively was tested in an independent validation cohort made up of some 20 hyperthyroidism patients plus 17 patients who later progressed to ophthalmopathy. Once sampling was done, hyperthyroidism patients were given methimazole at a starting dose of 30 mg daily, whereas ophthalmopathy patients were given high-dose intravenous methylprednisolone. The approximately 95 discovery patients were divided at random into training and test sets in a 7:3 ratio. In addition, the study compared T-cell repertoires in thyroid tissue and in blood from six Graves' hyperthyroidism patients.

Broad study findings and their caveats: Blood samples also contained most of the expanded thyroid clonotypes (frequency above 0.001), which suggests that blood repertoires may reflect thyroid immune responses. A 13 V-J signature model separated ophthalmopathy from stable hyperthyroidism, with around 91% sensitivity and 81.08% specificity in cross-validation and 80%/75% in testing. Sample size was not statistically predetermined, and blinding of investigators to group allocation was not performed. In validation, progression to ophthalmopathy was predicted by the model with about 70% sensitivity and about 72% specificity, a median of around 5.9 months before onset.

A note on this clonotype: It has no known antigen specificity. No much larger clonotype is one base removed from it; base qualities were not supplied.

The TCR beta CDR3 regions were amplified from the RNA transcripts. The first round of RT-PCR for the TCR CDR3 was performed with the HTBI primer set and the Qiagen OneStep RT-PCR kit. Libraries were constructed in a second round of multiplex PCR, after which size selection and purification were carried out. Paired-end sequencing of the libraries was performed with 100 bp reads on an Illumina HiSeq2000. For the original study's pipeline: SOAPnuke was used to process the raw data, throwing out any read that contained adapters or uncalled bases, had a mean Phred below 15, or lacked an exact constant-primer or identifier match. COPE v1.2.5 was used to merge the high-quality paired reads, and each unique nucleotide sequence was defined as a clonotype. MiTCR v1.1 was used to align the clonotypes against IMGT TRBV, TRBD and TRBJ reference segments. Only V-J combinations with frequency above 0.0001, covering approximately 99% of repertoires, were analysed. A TCS score was defined as the ratio between F50 (clonal expansion) and ExV (chaos), using BLOSUM62-based TCRdist between CDR3 peptides within each V-J. Welch's t-statistics and random forest reduced roughly 530 V-J features to under 15, which were used in a naive Bayes classifier (R e1071). TCRdb took the public reads, trimmed them with fastp at Q25, ran MiXCR for clone calling and kept in-frame beta chains. Merged by CDR3 protein, the rows form single entries marked with the most common genes and DNA. TCRdb, not the authors, supplied the V and J calls. Counted in this sample were around 430,000 distinct CDR3 sequences; about 15% of them appeared once. Approximately 32% of the sample belongs to the ten largest clones.

A patient counted as having stable Graves' hyperthyroidism if no progression to ophthalmopathy occurred over 18 months of follow-up. Hyperthyroidism patients were newly diagnosed, with disease duration under 2 months, and aged 18 to 65 years. Exclusion was applied to patients with uncontrolled infections, other autoimmune diseases, pregnancy or lactation. Clinical symptoms, serum thyroxine and TRAb, thyroid ultrasound, and orbital computed tomography formed the basis for the diagnoses. Ficoll-Paque density gradient centrifugation was used to isolate PBMCs from about 10 ml of fresh peripheral blood. Trizol reagent was used to extract total RNA, and RNA quality was then checked on an Agilent 2100 Bioanalyzer. From the cysteine up to the phenylalanine, the CDR3 has a length of 15 residues. This entry keeps only the CDR3 DNA: 45 bases, framed from base 1. After removal of 5 bases from V and 7 bases from J, the junction retains 6 bases not matched to a gene. The germline V gene (reference sequence) provides CDR1 DFQATT and CDR2 SNEGSKA.

The rearrangement combines TRBV20-1 with TRBJ2-2; TRBD2 aligns with 14 central bases. The sequenced sample consisted of blood. The TCR originated in a woman aged 25 to 39 with Graves' hyperthyroidism. This receptor carries the CDR3 CSAGGLAGVDGELFF. The DNA sequence reads TGCAGTGCTGGGGGACTAGCGGGAGTAGACGGGGAGCTGTTTTTT.